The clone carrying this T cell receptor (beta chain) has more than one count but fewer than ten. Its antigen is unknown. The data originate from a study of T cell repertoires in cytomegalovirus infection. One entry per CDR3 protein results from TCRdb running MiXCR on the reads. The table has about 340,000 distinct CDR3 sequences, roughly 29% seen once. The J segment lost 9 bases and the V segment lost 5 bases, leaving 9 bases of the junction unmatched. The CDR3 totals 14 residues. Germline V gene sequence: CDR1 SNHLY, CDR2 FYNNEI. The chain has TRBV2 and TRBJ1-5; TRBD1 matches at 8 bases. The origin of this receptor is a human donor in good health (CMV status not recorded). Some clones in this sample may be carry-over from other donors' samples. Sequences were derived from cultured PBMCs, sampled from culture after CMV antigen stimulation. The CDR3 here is CASSPDRENWPQHF. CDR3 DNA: TGTGCCAGCAGTCCGGACAGGGAAAATTGGCCCCAGCATTTT.